The present entry profiles one T cell receptor (beta chain) with its context. Its target is not known. There are 17 residues in the CDR3. Germline-derived CDR1 and CDR2 are MNHEY and SMNVEV (reference sequence). The ends lost 0 bases at V and 3 bases at J; junction bases unmatched: 9. This sample is part of a study of Ad26.COV2.S vaccination and SARS-CoV-2 variants. Whole-study context: In the study, Ad26.COV2.S was injected intramuscularly once, or twice 56 days apart.

Study-wide results and caveats: Those who received vaccine or placebo ended up with similar non-spike TCR breadth. Assessments of TCR breadth and depth may have underestimated the total T cell responses. Post-vaccination breadth of spike-specific CD8+ and CD4+ T cell responses was reportedly substantial.

This sample's treatment: some 20 received Ad26.COV2.S at low or high dose, single or two shots; a few received placebo; per-sample allocation not given. Vaccine and placebo recipients were sampled on day 63 after the first injection. The data were produced by immunoSEQ multiplex PCR, yet TCRdb's version contains in-frame clones alone and is incomplete. The sample records 380,000 or so clones, about 83% being singletons. The sample here was peripheral blood, taken in a trial of Ad26.COV2.S vaccine versus placebo. This chain connects TRBV27 to TRBJ2-3; 7 bases agree with TRBD2. The TCR comes from a person between 18 and 60 years old who received the Ad26.COV2.S COVID-19 vaccine or a placebo. CDR3 DNA sequence: TGTGCCAGCAGTTTATCCCTTGCGGGGGAGGGGACAGATACGCAGTATTTT. This sequence encodes CASSLSLAGEGTDTQYF.